A single sample is the source of the 5 T cell receptor beta chains below, sequenced in a study of T cells in localized non-small cell lung cancer (TCRdb year 2020). To prepare the library, the immunoSEQ multiplex PCR assay was applied. TCRdb re-hosts the immuneACCESS table, in-frame sequences only. Its copies lack some clones; in the studies checked, an unresolved V gene accounts for under half of them, and the cause for the rest is not known. For this sample there are approximately 46,000 clones; 80% to 85% appear just once. The ten most abundant clones make up 17% of the sample. This specimen consisted of peripheral blood mononuclear cells, obtained before any cancer treatment. Receptors were obtained from a man aged 40-75 years with stage III lung adenocarcinoma.

The chain carries TRBV19 and TRBJ2-2, with D maybe TRBD1 (6 bases). Germline assignment: CDR1 LNHDA and CDR2 SQIVND (reference sequence). This CDR3 region has 15 residues. V was cut by 6 bases and J by 1 base, with 12 bases left in between. The CDR3 nucleotides read TGTGCCAGTAGCATTCGGACAGAGAACACCGGGGAGCTGTTTTTT. Amino acid sequence: CASSIRTENTGELFF.

In DNA, the CDR3 is TGTGCCAGCAGCCAAGCTACAGGGGGCGCGGGCTCCTACAATGAGCAGTTCTTC. Its protein is CASSQATGGAGSYNEQFF. The rearrangement uses TRBV4-2 and TRBJ2-1; TRBD1 agrees at 9 bases. Trimming at V came to 1 base and at J to 0 bases, leaving 7 bases not matched to a gene. The CDR3 is made up of 18 amino acids. Germline V lookup: CDR1 LGHNA, CDR2 YNFKEQ.

V and J are TRBV4-1 and TRBJ2-3; D not certain. The CDR3 contains 20 residues. V was trimmed by 2 bases and J by 8 bases, leaving 32 bases between them. Per germline, CDR1 MGHRA and CDR2 YSYEKL. The CDR3 bases are TGCGCCAGCAGCCAAAACCCCTTAGGACGTCATAATCGTCGGTTTGGTACGCAGTATTTT. This translates into CASSQNPLGRHNRRFGTQYF.

The V gene is TRBV15, the J gene TRBJ1-5, with 7 bases that match TRBD1. The ends lost 1 base at V and 7 bases at J; junction bases unmatched: 10. The CDR3 loop spans 16 amino acids. From germline, CDR1 is LNHNV and CDR2 YYDKDF (reference sequence). CDR3 loop: CATSRVLNRGEQPQHF. CDR3 bases: TGTGCCACCAGCAGAGTCCTTAACAGGGGAGAACAGCCCCAGCATTTT.

The rearrangement joins TRBV2 to TRBJ2-7; 11 bases agree with TRBD1. The CDR3 consists of 13 residues. Germline V gene sequence: CDR1 SNHLY, CDR2 FYNNEI. The V gene end was trimmed by 10 bases and the J gene end by 3 bases; junction bases not matched to a gene: 5. CDR3 bases: TGTGCCACTGGGACAGGGGGGAACTACGAGCAGTACTTC. Amino acid sequence: CATGTGGNYEQYF.